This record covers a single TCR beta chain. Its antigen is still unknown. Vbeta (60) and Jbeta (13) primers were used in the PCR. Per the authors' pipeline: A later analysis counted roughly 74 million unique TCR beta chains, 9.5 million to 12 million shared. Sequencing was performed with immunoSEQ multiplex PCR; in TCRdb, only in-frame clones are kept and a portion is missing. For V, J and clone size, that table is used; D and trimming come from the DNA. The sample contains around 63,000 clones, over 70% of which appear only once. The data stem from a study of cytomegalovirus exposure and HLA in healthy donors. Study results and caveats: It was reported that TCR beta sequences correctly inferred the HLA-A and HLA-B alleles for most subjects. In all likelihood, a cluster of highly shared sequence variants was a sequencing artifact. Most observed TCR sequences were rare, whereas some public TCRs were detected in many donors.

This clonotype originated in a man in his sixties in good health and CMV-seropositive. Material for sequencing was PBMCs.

CDR3 sequence reads: CASKAGGTDTQYF. As DNA, the CDR3 is TGCGCCAGCAAGGCGGGGGGAACAGATACGCAGTATTTT. The J gene is TRBJ2-3, the V gene TRBV10-2; 8 nucleotides align to TRBD2. CDR1 is WSHSY and CDR2 is SAAADI in the germline V gene. J lost 3 bases, V lost 7 bases, and 3 bases had no gene match. This CDR3 comprises 13 residues.